The rows below give T cell receptor beta chains drawn from one sample of a study of blood T cell repertoires in COVID-19. TCRdb keeps only in-frame clones here, not all; method: immunoSEQ multiplex PCR. The data contain about 210,000 clones, 86% of them singletons. The sample was PBMCs or T cells enriched from blood (not recorded which). The source of these receptors is a middle-aged man with acute COVID-19. Both conserved end residues are part of each CDR3. The order of the fields is D gene, J gene, V gene, clone size, CDR3 DNA, CDR3 protein. D genes are given only for firm matches. Size is omitted from some rows. Given values are once, few, many or a class for expanded clones.

TRBD2,TRBJ2-3,TRBV24-1,.,TGTGCCACCAGTGAAACCGGCGGGAGGGCGGTTACGCAGTATTTT,CATSETGGRAVTQYF
.,TRBJ1-2,TRBV18,once,TGTGCCAGCTCACCAACGGGGAACTATGGCTACACCTTC,CASSPTGNYGYTF
.,TRBJ2-4,TRBV12-3/TRBV12-4,once,TGTGCCAGCAGTTTGGGGCAGGCTAACATTCAGTACTTC,CASSLGQANIQYF
.,TRBJ1-1,TRBV6-1,.,TGTGCCAGCAGTGAATGGCAGATGAACACTGAAGCTTTCTTT,CASSEWQMNTEAFF
TRBD2,TRBJ2-3,TRBV4-2,.,TGTGCCAGCAGCCAAGAGACTAGCGGGAGTCCAGATACGCAGTATTTT,CASSQETSGSPDTQYF
TRBD2,TRBJ2-1,TRBV7-8,.,TGTGCCAGCCAGCGGGAGGAGGTGAGGTCTGAGCAGTTCTTC,CASQREEVRSEQFF
.,TRBJ2-1,TRBV7-2,.,TGTGCCAGCAGCTTAATGGGGAGTGAGCAGTTCTTC,CASSLMGSEQFF
.,TRBJ2-4,TRBV7-9,.,TGTGCCAGCAGCTTAGGACAAGGCTTGGCCAAAAACATTCAGTACTTC,CASSLGQGLAKNIQYF
TRBD1,TRBJ2-1,TRBV11-2,.,TGTGCCAGCAGCCGACGGGACAGCCTTTACAATGAGCAGTTCTTC,CASSRRDSLYNEQFF
TRBD2,TRBJ2-7,TRBV27,.,TGTGCCAGCAGTCGCTGGACTAGCGTTTACGAGCAGTACTTC,CASSRWTSVYEQYF
TRBD2,TRBJ2-1,TRBV7-2,.,TGTGCCAGCAGCTTGATAGCGGGGCTACCTTACAATGAGCAGTTCTTC,CASSLIAGLPYNEQFF
.,TRBJ2-3,TRBV10-3,.,TGTGCCATCGTGAGACAGATCACAGATACGCAGTATTTT,CAIVRQITDTQYF
TRBD1,TRBJ1-4,TRBV7-3,.,TGTGCCAGCAGCCGACAGACAGGGGGCCATGAAAAACTGTTTTTT,CASSRQTGGHEKLFF
.,TRBJ2-1,TRBV18,.,TGTGCCAGCTCACCCTACGTCAATGAGCAGTTCTTC,CASSPYVNEQFF
.,TRBJ2-3,TRBV11-3,.,TGTGCCAGCAGCTTAGGGGTCCAGGGAACAGATACGCAGTATTTT,CASSLGVQGTDTQYF
.,TRBJ1-2,TRBV12-3/TRBV12-4,few,TGTGCCAGCAGAAAAGCATATGGCTACACCTTC,CASRKAYGYTF
.,TRBJ2-7,TRBV19,.,TGTGCCAGTAGTAGGTTTATGGGCTTGGACGAGCAGTACTTC,CASSRFMGLDEQYF
TRBD2,TRBJ2-3,TRBV27,.,TGTGCCAGCAGTTCGCCTCGGAGAAGCGGGACGAGGACAGATACGCAGTATTTT,CASSSPRRSGTRTDTQYF
.,TRBJ1-2,TRBV29-1,.,TGCAGCGTTAATGACAGAGATGGCTACACCTTC,CSVNDRDGYTF
TRBD2,TRBJ2-1,TRBV7-9,.,TGTGCCAGCAGCTACCACGTAGCGGGAGGCGATGAGCAGTTCTTC,CASSYHVAGGDEQFF
.,TRBJ1-1,TRBV10-1,.,TGCGCCAGCAGTGAAACAACAGGCAGCGAAGCTTTCTTT,CASSETTGSEAFF
.,TRBJ1-4,TRBV25-1,.,TGTGCCAGCAGTGAACGGGGGGGGTATGAAAAACTGTTTTTT,CASSERGGYEKLFF
.,TRBJ2-1,TRBV27,once,TGTGCCAGCGGTATAGACAATGAGCAGTTCTTC,CASGIDNEQFF
.,TRBJ2-7,TRBV21-1,once,TGTGCCAGCAGCAAAGGTACGGACTTACTGTCCTACGAGCAGTACTTC,CASSKGTDLLSYEQYF
TRBD2,TRBJ2-3,TRBV3-1/TRBV3-2,once,TGTGCCAGCAGCCAACCTCATCCGGGACTAGCGGGAGGATTGGGCACAGATACGCAGTATTTT,CASSQPHPGLAGGLGTDTQYF
TRBD2,TRBJ2-1,TRBV2,.,TGTGCCAGCAGTACTAGCGGAACCTACAATGAGCAGTTCTTC,CASSTSGTYNEQFF
TRBD1,TRBJ2-2,TRBV5-1,.,TGCGCCAGCAGCTCACCGGGACAGGGGTCGGCCGGGGAGCTGTTTTTT,CASSSPGQGSAGELFF
TRBD2,TRBJ2-4,TRBV28,once,TGTGCCAGCAGACCCTCGCGGGGGGTTGGCAAAAACATTCAGTACTTC,CASRPSRGVGKNIQYF
.,TRBJ2-1,TRBV18,once,TGTGCCAGCTCACCCCTCGTACGGGTTTCCTACAATGAGCAGTTCTTC,CASSPLVRVSYNEQFF
TRBD2,TRBJ2-7,TRBV6-5,.,TGTGCCAGCAGGAGGACTAGCGGAGACTCCTACGAGCAGTACTTC,CASRRTSGDSYEQYF
.,TRBJ2-3,TRBV27,.,TGTGCCAGCTGGCCGTTGACAAGCACAGATACGCAGTATTTT,CASWPLTSTDTQYF
TRBD1,TRBJ1-2,TRBV9,.,TGTGCCAGCAGCGTATCAGGGGGCTCAACCAATTATGGCTACACCTTC,CASSVSGGSTNYGYTF
TRBD1,TRBJ1-2,TRBV30,.,TGTGCCTGGAGCTCGACAGGGGAGGGATCCTACACCTTC,CAWSSTGEGSYTF
TRBD1,TRBJ2-2,TRBV9,few,TGTGCCAGCAGCTCAGGACAGGGGCGGACCGGGGAGCTGTTTTTT,CASSSGQGRTGELFF
.,TRBJ2-5,TRBV29-1,.,TGCAGCGTTGTTGGCTTGGAAGAGACCCAGTACTTC,CSVVGLEETQYF
TRBD1,TRBJ1-1,TRBV28,.,TGTGCCAGCGGCAGGGGGGAGGACACTGAAGCTTTCTTT,CASGRGEDTEAFF
TRBD2,TRBJ2-5,TRBV9,.,TGTGCCAGCAGCGTAGCTACGGGGACTAGGGGTCAAGAGACCCAGTACTTC,CASSVATGTRGQETQYF
.,TRBJ1-6,TRBV28,.,TGTGCCAGCAGTTTACGGCTTGCGGGCAGCTCCTATAATTCACCCCTCCACTTT,CASSLRLAGSSYNSPLHF
.,TRBJ2-1,TRBV20-1,.,TGCAGTGCTAAGACAGACAATGAGCAGTTCTTC,CSAKTDNEQFF
TRBD2,TRBJ2-1,TRBV5-6,.,TGTGCCAGCAGCTTTGGAGGGAGGGCCAAAAATGAGCAGTTCTTC,CASSFGGRAKNEQFF
.,TRBJ2-1,TRBV15,.,TGTGCCACCAGGAGGGGGGGCGATGAGCAGTTCTTC,CATRRGGDEQFF
TRBD2,TRBJ2-7,TRBV9,.,TGTGCCAGCAGCTCCTTAGCGGGCAGGACGGACGAGCAGTACTTC,CASSSLAGRTDEQYF
.,TRBJ2-5,TRBV5-6,.,TGTGCCAGCAGTGAACAGGGACGTGGAGAGACCCAGTACTTC,CASSEQGRGETQYF
TRBD1,TRBJ1-1,TRBV24-1,.,TGTGCCACCGCAGGGGGCAGCGACACTGAAGCTTTCTTT,CATAGGSDTEAFF
TRBD2,TRBJ2-1,TRBV7-9,.,TGTGCCACCCTTCGACGACCGGGACTAGCGGGAGAGGGGTACAATGAGCAGTTCTTC,CATLRRPGLAGEGYNEQFF
TRBD1,TRBJ2-7,TRBV7-8,once,TGTGCCAGCAGTACAGGGGGCAGGGAGCAGTACTTC,CASSTGGREQYF
TRBD2,TRBJ2-1,TRBV2,.,TGTGCCAGCAGTGGGACAGGACTAGCGTGGCTGTTCTTC,CASSGTGLAWLFF
TRBD2,TRBJ2-7,TRBV7-2,.,TGTGCCAGCAGCCCCGGGGCAGCTGGGAGGGACGAGCAGTACTTC,CASSPGAAGRDEQYF
.,TRBJ2-4,TRBV5-5,.,TGTGCCAGCAGCCCTCACAAAGCCAAAAACATTCAGTACTTC,CASSPHKAKNIQYF
.,TRBJ2-2,TRBV10-3,.,TGTGCCATAGGGACTTACACCGGGGAGCTGTTTTTT,CAIGTYTGELFF
TRBD1,TRBJ1-6,TRBV18,.,TGTGCCAGCTCCGATGGACAGGGGTATTCACCCCTCCACTTT,CASSDGQGYSPLHF
TRBD1,TRBJ2-7,TRBV28,.,TGTGCCAGCAGTTTATTACAGGGGGCCTCCTACGAGCAGTACTTC,CASSLLQGASYEQYF
.,TRBJ2-1,TRBV18,.,TGTGCCTCAGAGGACTCACCGTTTAATTACAATGAGCAGTTCTTC,CASEDSPFNYNEQFF
TRBD1,TRBJ2-2,TRBV2,.,TGTGCCAGCACCGGACAGGGGGAAGGCGGGGAGCTGTTTTTT,CASTGQGEGGELFF